This T cell receptor (beta chain) was retrieved from a study of blood T cells in healthy people across ages (dated by TCRdb to about 2015). Some background on the complete study: In model experiments, template switching captured about one uniquely barcoded TCR beta cDNA molecule for every two T cells. Using deep sequencing normalized with unique cDNA molecular identifiers, the study measured how TCR beta repertoire diversity changes with age. Four age groups were formed from the donors: young (average roughly 15 years), middle-aged (just under 40), aged (over 55) and long-lived (roughly 88). Donors of different ages were randomly distributed across sequencing lanes to avoid experimental bias. Using the same blood draw, the study looked at two additional independent replicas of 1 million unique cDNA reads for two donors, one aged 18 to 29 and the other aged 80 or older. The paper's findings and limits, for the study overall: A strong correlation was found between observed TCR beta diversity and the percentage of naive T cells measured by flow cytometry. Estimates of total diversity based on one million sequenced T cells were considered lower bounds and underestimates. Observed TCR beta diversity per million T cells fell roughly linearly with age, and a significant reduction was already apparent by age about 38. Bulk unsorted PBMC profiling prevented conclusive comparison of naive and antigen-experienced compartments. Compared with the aged group, the long-lived group had more naive CD4+ T cells, fewer expanded clones and increased TCR diversity, a pattern suggesting age selection. The CMV infection status of donors was not known, potentially confounding age-related changes in expanded clonotypes.

The library relied on 5' RACE. Instrument used: Illumina HiSeq 2500. A second roughly 6 to 12 cycle PCR used a sample-barcoded 5' primer and a J-beta primer mix. A unique molecular identifier was introduced onto each TCR beta cDNA molecule by a template-switch 5' adaptor carrying 12 random nucleotides. Each sample yielded at least 3 million CDR3-containing paired-end reads. First-strand cDNA synthesis was performed from all RNA using the Mint cDNA synthesis kit, with priming by a TRBC-specific oligonucleotide. All cDNA was treated with uracil-DNA glycosylase and then went through a first 18-cycle PCR with the universal primers M1SS and BC2_uni_R. In the paper's pipeline: Each sample was normalized by randomly selecting 1 million high-quality reads, each carrying a distinct molecular identifier. Instead of being binned into consensus sequences, reads that shared molecular identifiers were thrown out. MiTCR, with a Q25 quality threshold and the strictest error-elimination algorithm, was used for CDR3 identification, clonotype clustering and error correction. A nonparametric unseen species model with Euler transformation was used to estimate lower-bound total TCR beta diversity. TCRdb reran the public reads through fastp at Q25 and MiXCR, keeping productive beta chains. Every distinct CDR3 protein forms one entry, paired with its most common genes and DNA. V and J calls and clone size were set by TCRdb, not the authors. The sample table holds 630,000 or so distinct CDR3 sequences, of which about a third were seen once. The ten largest account for over 15% of the sample.

This clonotype was counted only a few times. Its target antigen remains unknown. No base-level quality is on record; no much larger clone is a single base apart. Systemically healthy Caucasian individuals from Russia, around 39 in total and aged roughly 6 to 100 years, were included as donors. Each donor gave ten milliliters of peripheral blood, drawn into EDTA-treated Vacutainer tubes. PBMCs were isolated by Ficoll-Paque density-gradient centrifugation, with at least 7 million obtained per sample. Trizol reagent was used to extract total RNA from PBMCs, with at least 6 micrograms per sample. For every donor, an aliquot of PBMCs went through flow cytometry to measure the percentages of naive CD45RAhigh/CD27high T cells. The source material was blood. The clonotype comes from a woman of 80 years or more in good health. Donor details come from another sample of the same person, matched by shared clones.

The DNA sequence is TGTGCCACCAGTGAATCCGACTCCTACAGGGCCGGGGAGCTGTTTTTT. The translation is CATSESDSYRAGELFF. The V and J segments used are TRBV24-1 and TRBJ2-2, with TRBD1 tentatively as D gene (6 bases match). CDR3 length: 16 amino acids, cysteine to phenylalanine. Only CDR3 DNA remains: 48 bases, in frame from the first base. V is clipped by 4 bases and J by 6 bases, and the sequence between their germline boundaries is 17 bases long. CDR1 is given as KGHDR and CDR2 as SFDVKD, both from the germline V gene.